A single sample is the source of the 25 T cell receptor beta chains below, sequenced in a study of T-cell memory formation after mild COVID-19. Each CDR3 protein gets one entry after TCRdb re-called the 5' RACE reads with MiXCR. The table records around 340,000 distinct CDR3 sequences, around 20% of them present only once. Input material: PBMCs or a T cell subset sorted from them (not recorded which). The receptors here all came from an adult woman who had mild COVID-19 (a few samples of this study predate the infection). Cell type and time point are not known.

This chain joins TRBV20-1 and TRBJ2-7; D ambiguous. The germline CDR1 and CDR2 sequences are DFQATT and SNEGSKA (reference sequence). This CDR3 spans 12 amino acids. Deletions cut 5 bases from V and 1 base from J, with 9 bases between. The CDR3 reads CSAWSSSYEQYF. The DNA of the CDR3 is TGCAGTGCTTGGAGCTCATCCTACGAGCAGTACTTC.

A few counts support this clonotype. This chain joins TRBV24-1 and TRBJ1-1; D may be TRBD1 (6 bases). Germline V gene sequence: CDR1 KGHDR, CDR2 SFDVKD. The CDR3 loop spans 13 amino acids. With 7 bases removed from V and 1 base from J, the gap between germline ends came to 9 bases. The CDR3 DNA reads TGTGCCACCAGAACGACAGGGAACACTGAAGCTTTCTTT. This gives the protein CATRTTGNTEAFF.

This clonotype came up a few times. Germline and junction disagree at one end, which may indicate a read error. The chain employs TRBV15 and TRBJ1-1, with D perhaps TRBD1 (6 bases). Germline V gene lookup returns CDR1 LNHNV and CDR2 YYDKDF (reference sequence). This CDR3 region has 15 residues. The CDR3 DNA sequence: TGTGCCACCAGCCGAGAGGGGGGGAGATTCACCGAAGCTTTCTTT. This gives the protein CATSREGGRFTEAFF.

This clonotype was picked up many times. CDR3 nucleotide sequence: TGTGCCAGCAGCTTAGGGGTAGGGGGGTACATTCAGTACTTC. Its protein product is CASSLGVGGYIQYF. The J gene is TRBJ2-4, the V gene TRBV11-2; either TRBD1 or TRBD2 may supply D (6 bases each). Trimming stripped 1 base from V and 8 bases from J, with 12 bases between. Germline lookup yields CDR1 SGHAT and CDR2 FQNNGV. This CDR3 region has 14 residues.

This clonotype occurred a few times. The chain carries TRBV4-1 and TRBJ2-7; D is unresolved. The V gene's germline CDR1 is MGHRA and CDR2 YSYEKL. Between the trimmed V and J ends, which lost 3 bases and 4 bases, there was a span of 13 bases. The CDR3 is 14 amino acids. CDR3 DNA: TGCGCCAGCAGCCAGGATGACATGGGATACGAGCAGTACTTC. This translates into CASSQDDMGYEQYF.

This clonotype was seen a handful of times. The CDR3 here is CASSPGPQGEKLFF. CDR3 nucleotide sequence: TGTGCCAGCAGCCCGGGTCCTCAGGGGGAAAAACTGTTTTTT. V usage is TRBV7-9 and J usage is TRBJ1-4, with D possibly being TRBD1 (6 bases). Trimming stripped 5 bases from V and 8 bases from J, with 15 bases between. The CDR3 spans 14 residues. Germline CDR1 reads SEHNR; CDR2 reads FQNEAQ (reference sequence).

The chain uses TRBV5-6 and TRBJ2-3, with TRBD1 matching over 10 bases. The germline gives CDR1 SGHDT, CDR2 YYEEEE. The CDR3 is made up of 16 amino acids. Trimming removed 3 bases from V and 4 bases from J; junction bases left unmatched: 8. The CDR3, as DNA: TGTGCCAGCAGCTGGGACAGGGGAGGTTATTCAGATACGCAGTATTTT. The encoded protein is CASSWDRGGYSDTQYF.

V is TRBV27 and J is TRBJ1-2; D remains unclear. There are 14 residues in the CDR3. V lost 2 bases to trimming and J lost 2 bases, with 9 bases between them. Germline lookup yields CDR1 MNHEY and CDR2 SMNVEV (reference sequence). The DNA for the CDR3 is TGTGCCAGCAGTTTAGGCCGACCCAACTATGGCTACACCTTC. Its translation: CASSLGRPNYGYTF.

This clonotype was observed a few times. This chain uses TRBV20-1 with TRBJ1-1, with 9 nucleotides matching TRBD1. The CDR3 length is 12 residues. Germline V lookup: CDR1 DFQATT, CDR2 SNEGSKA (reference sequence). V shed 7 bases, J shed 7 bases, and the junction held 7 bases outside the gene matches. This CDR3 reads CSVGQGFGEAFF. The CDR3 bases are TGCAGTGTCGGACAGGGGTTTGGTGAAGCTTTCTTT.

This clonotype occurred a few times. The CDR3 region has the DNA TGTGCCAGCAGCATGGGGACAGTGAACACTGAAGCTTTCTTT. It is translated as CASSMGTVNTEAFF. The chain employs TRBV7-9 and TRBJ1-1, with 7 bases fitting TRBD1. The J segment lost 0 bases and the V segment lost 5 bases, leaving 3 bases of the junction unmatched. This CDR3 region has 14 residues. Germline V gives CDR1 SEHNR, CDR2 FQNEAQ (reference sequence).

This chain connects TRBV10-3 to TRBJ2-1, with 8 bases matching TRBD1. Germline V gene sequence: CDR1 ENHRY, CDR2 SYGVKD. The CDR3 is 14 amino acids. Trimming cost V 8 bases and J 6 bases; bases outside gene matches: 9. The CDR3 DNA is TGTGCCATCTGGCGACAGGGGATCTCCAATGAGCAGTTCTTC. As protein: CAIWRQGISNEQFF.

CDR3 sequence: CSVEPWGTDTQYF. The CDR3 DNA is TGCAGCGTTGAGCCCTGGGGCACAGATACGCAGTATTTT. The V call is TRBV29-1, the J call TRBJ2-3, with no clear D. Trimming removed 3 bases at V and 1 base at J, with 8 bases between. Germline V gives CDR1 SQVTM, CDR2 ANQGSEA. This CDR3 is 13 amino acids long.

This clonotype was counted at least ten times. This chain joins TRBV7-3 and TRBJ2-1, with 15 bases lining up with TRBD2. Germline V lookup: CDR1 SGHTA, CDR2 FQGTGA. This CDR3 contains 16 residues. The V and J ends lost 5 bases and 4 bases, in that order; junction bases with no gene match: 3. Written as DNA, the CDR3 is TGTGCCAGCAGCCTGGGGACTAGCGGGGGGTACAATGAGCAGTTCTTC. Its protein product is CASSLGTSGGYNEQFF. The variable domain in full, completed from reference TRBV7-3 and TRBJ2-1, reads GAGVSQTPSNKVTEKGKYVELRCDPISGHTALYWYRQSLGQGPEFLIYFQGTGAADDSGLPNDRFFAVRPEGSVSTLKIQRTERGDSAVYLCASSLGTSGGYNEQFFGPGTRLTVL.

This clonotype was observed a few times. The rearrangement joins TRBV10-3 to TRBJ2-7, with 14 nucleotides matching TRBD2. Germline assignment: CDR1 ENHRY and CDR2 SYGVKD. This CDR3 region has 18 residues. After removal of 2 bases from V and 0 bases from J, the junction contained 6 bases not matched to a gene. This chain's CDR3 is CAISETGTSGSDSYEQYF. In DNA, the CDR3 is TGTGCCATCAGTGAGACCGGGACTAGCGGGAGTGACTCCTACGAGCAGTACTTC.

There are a few counts of this clonotype. The J gene is TRBJ1-2, the V gene TRBV7-2; TRBD1 is a possible D gene (5 bases). V gave up 4 bases and J gave up 10 bases, with 16 bases separating them. The length of the CDR3 is 13 residues. The V gene's germline CDR1 is SGHTA and CDR2 FQGNSA. The CDR3 reads CASSSSPTAIYTF. CDR3 sequence (DNA): TGTGCCAGCAGCTCCTCTCCGACAGCTATCTACACCTTC.

This clonotype was counted between two and nine times. V and J are TRBV7-2 and TRBJ1-2; D possibly corresponds to TRBD1 (5 bases). Germline CDR1 and CDR2: SGHTA and FQGNSA. With 6 bases removed from V and 4 bases from J, the gap between germline ends came to 15 bases. The CDR3 spans 14 residues. CDR3 sequence (DNA): TGTGCCAGCAGTTTCCGACAGCCTACCTATGGCTACACCTTC. Protein sequence: CASSFRQPTYGYTF.

This chain uses TRBV18 with TRBJ1-5; D is perhaps TRBD1 (6 bases). CDR3 size: 12 residues. V lost 2 bases to trimming and J lost 11 bases, with 10 bases between them. CDR1 and CDR2 from the germline V gene are KGHSH and LQKENI. CDR3 DNA sequence: TGTGCCAGCTCACCAGTGGAGGGGGCCCAGCATTTT. Translation gives CASSPVEGAQHF.

This clonotype appeared many times. V and J are TRBV29-1 and TRBJ2-1; 9 nucleotides line up with TRBD2. The germline V gene has CDR1 SQVTM and CDR2 ANQGSEA. V was clipped by 3 bases and J by 8 bases; unmatched bases: 8. This CDR3 region has 14 residues. The DNA of the CDR3 is TGCAGCGTTGAGGTTAGCGGGAGTATGTATGAGCAGTTCTTC. It translates to CSVEVSGSMYEQFF.

This clonotype has at least ten counts. The rearrangement uses TRBV9 and TRBJ1-6; TRBD1 aligns across 11 bases. This CDR3 region has 17 residues. The V and J ends lost 3 bases and 4 bases, in that order; junction bases with no gene match: 6. Germline V gene sequence: CDR1 SGDLS, CDR2 YYNGEE. CDR3: CASSEGQGAPYNSPLHF. The CDR3 coding sequence is TGTGCCAGCAGCGAAGGACAGGGGGCGCCTTATAATTCACCCCTCCACTTT.

This clonotype occurred many times. The chain has TRBV4-2 and TRBJ1-5, with 9 bases aligning to TRBD1. The CDR3 is 16 residues long. From germline, CDR1 is LGHNA and CDR2 YNFKEQ. The J segment lost 5 bases and the V segment lost 4 bases, leaving 9 bases of the junction unmatched. CDR3 in DNA: TGTGCCAGCAGCCCAGAGAGGACAGGGGTTTATCAGCCCCAGCATTTT. As protein: CASSPERTGVYQPQHF.

The genes are TRBV5-1 and TRBJ2-5; TRBD1 matches at 9 bases. CDR1 and CDR2 (germline): SGHRS, YFSETQ. The CDR3 is 15 amino acids. J lost 5 bases, V lost 4 bases, and 9 bases had no gene match. The CDR3 DNA sequence: TGCGCCAGCAGCATTATTACAGGGGGCTACGAGACCCAGTACTTC. Translated: CASSIITGGYETQYF. Combining the CDR3 with reference TRBV5-1 and TRBJ2-5 gives the whole variable domain KAGVTQTPRYLIKTRGQQVTLSCSPISGHRSVSWYQQTPGQGLQFLFEYFSETQRNKGNFPGRFSGRQFSNSRSEMNVSTLELGDSALYLCASSIITGGYETQYFGPGTRLLVL.

This clonotype was counted between two and nine times. The chain carries TRBV20-1 and TRBJ1-4; TRBD1 aligns across 10 bases. Losses at the gene ends were 4 bases for V and 2 bases for J; bases not matched to a gene: 1. The CDR3 extends over 14 amino acids. CDR1 DFQATT and CDR2 SNEGSKA come from the germline V gene (reference sequence). The CDR3 spells CSATDRGTNEKLFF. CDR3 nucleotides: TGCAGTGCTACGGACAGGGGGACTAATGAAAAACTGTTTTTT.

V usage is TRBV6-6 and J usage is TRBJ2-2; D call uncertain. Germline CDR1 is MNHNY and CDR2 is SVGAGI (reference sequence). This CDR3 has 13 residues. V shed 4 bases and J shed 7 bases, with 10 bases lying between them. CDR3 sequence reads: CASSSFWLGELFF. The CDR3 DNA is TGTGCCAGCAGTTCGTTTTGGCTCGGGGAGCTGTTTTTT.

The genes are TRBV4-1 and TRBJ2-2; no clear D. The V gene's germline CDR1 is MGHRA and CDR2 YSYEKL. The CDR3 contains 14 residues. With 0 bases removed from V and 4 bases from J, the gap between germline ends came to 6 bases. CDR3 nucleotides: TGCGCCAGCAGCCAAGATCGGACCACCGGGGAGCTGTTTTTT. Amino acids: CASSQDRTTGELFF.

This clonotype appeared a few times. The chain has TRBV9 and TRBJ2-3; TRBD1 matches at 7 bases. The V gene end was trimmed by 3 bases and the J gene end by 1 base; junction bases not matched to a gene: 5. From germline, CDR1 is SGDLS and CDR2 YYNGEE. CDR3 length: 15 residues. CDR3 residues: CASSARDSRTDTQYF. The CDR3 DNA is TGTGCCAGCAGCGCCCGGGACAGCCGCACAGATACGCAGTATTTT.